The entry below gives a single TCR beta chain sequence along with its context. These data originate in a study of shared clonotypes between healthy human individuals. Study-wide background: Three plates were used per donor for CD4 naive, three for CD4 memory, two for CD8 naive and one for CD8 memory.

Repertoires were generated with immunoSEQ multiplex PCR, while TCRdb's copy carries only in-frame clones and drops some. Among more than 150,000 clones listed, approximately 92% were seen once. The sequence was collected from a woman in her thirties in good health. The source material was naive CD4+ T cells sorted from blood. The subset here: CD45RA+ positively selected.

DNA of the CDR3: TGCGCCAGCAGCCCGGGGGACCCAACCGGGGAGCTGTTTTTT. This sequence encodes CASSPGDPTGELFF. The V and J genes are TRBV5-1 and TRBJ2-2; D might be TRBD2 (6 bases). Germline V gives CDR1 SGHRS, CDR2 YFSETQ. V lost 4 bases and J 5 bases, leaving 12 bases between the germline ends. The CDR3 covers 14 residues.